Listed below are T cell receptor beta chains from one sample, sequenced in a study of blood T cell repertoires in COVID-19. Profiled with immunoSEQ multiplex PCR; TCRdb holds only in-frame clones, not every one. The table lists tens of thousands of clones, 70% to 80% of them singletons. The sample was peripheral blood. The source is a man between 65 and 85 years old with COVID-19, enrolled during active disease. The CDR3 runs from the conserved cysteine through the conserved F or W. The D gene is left open where the match is weak. The size entry is marked missing in some rows and otherwise reads once, few, many or a size class.

NA,TRBJ1-1,NA,TRBV7-3,CASSLGPVSPNTEAFF,TGTGCCAGCAGCTTAGGTCCGGTGTCCCCGAACACTGAAGCTTTCTTT
NA,TRBJ2-4,NA,TRBV3-1/TRBV3-2,CASSQAGFIAKNIQYF,TGTGCCAGCAGCCAAGCAGGTTTTATAGCCAAAAACATTCAGTACTTC
NA,TRBJ2-7,NA,TRBV3-1/TRBV3-2,CASSPREPYEQYF,TGTGCCAGCAGCCCCCGGGAACCCTACGAGCAGTACTTC
NA,TRBJ2-5,NA,TRBV5-1,CASSDEVVETQYF,TGCGCCAGCAGCGACGAGGTCGTGGAGACCCAGTACTTC
NA,TRBJ1-3,few,TRBV28,CASSQVFGGNTIYF,TGTGCCAGCAGTCAGGTTTTCGGTGGAAACACCATATATTTT
NA,TRBJ2-3,NA,TRBV5-1,CASSLSVAGTDTQYF,TGCGCCAGCAGCTTGTCAGTAGCGGGCACAGATACGCAGTATTTT
NA,TRBJ2-4,once,TRBV10-3,CAISESYQANIQYF,TGTGCCATCAGTGAGTCGTACCAGGCGAACATTCAGTACTTC
TRBD1,TRBJ1-2,few,TRBV18,CASSPTTGGDYGYTF,TGTGCCAGCTCACCAACCACAGGGGGTGACTATGGCTACACCTTC
NA,TRBJ2-1,NA,TRBV25-1,CASSDVMREYNEQFF,TGTGCCAGCAGTGATGTTATGCGGGAATACAATGAGCAGTTCTTC
NA,TRBJ1-1,NA,TRBV10-3,CAISPTGNTEAFF,TGTGCCATCAGCCCGACAGGGAACACTGAAGCTTTCTTT
NA,TRBJ2-7,NA,TRBV21-1,CASSKAGQGTYEQYF,TGTGCCAGCAGCAAAGCGGGACAGGGGACCTACGAGCAGTACTTC
NA,TRBJ2-7,NA,TRBV4-1,CASSHASGSRYEQYF,TGCGCCAGCAGCCACGCTTCGGGGAGTAGGTACGAGCAGTACTTC
TRBD1,TRBJ2-1,NA,TRBV18,CASSFGQGGNEQFF,TGTGCCAGCTCATTCGGACAGGGGGGCAATGAGCAGTTCTTC
TRBD2,TRBJ2-3,NA,TRBV6-1,CASSEALLAGGTDTQYF,TGTGCCAGCAGTGAAGCTCTACTAGCGGGGGGCACAGATACGCAGTATTTT
TRBD1,TRBJ1-1,NA,TRBV7-9,CASSPGQGAGYTEAFF,TGTGCCAGCAGCCCAGGACAGGGGGCAGGGTACACTGAAGCTTTCTTT
TRBD2,TRBJ2-7,few,TRBV28,CASSPGLAGYEQYF,TGTGCCAGCAGTCCGGGACTAGCGGGGTACGAGCAGTACTTC
TRBD1,TRBJ1-6,NA,TRBV9,CASSVTGGSSPLHF,TGTGCCAGCAGCGTAACAGGGGGCTCCTCGCCCCTCCACTTT
NA,TRBJ1-1,few,TRBV11-1,CASGRGVNGQAFF,TGTGCCAGCGGAAGGGGTGTAAACGGGCAAGCTTTCTTT
NA,TRBJ2-3,NA,TRBV6-5,CASSPGGTDTQYF,TGTGCCAGCAGTCCCGGAGGCACAGATACGCAGTATTTT
TRBD2,TRBJ2-5,NA,TRBV3-1/TRBV3-2,CASSQDQTSGEETQYF,TGTGCCAGCAGCCAAGATCAGACTAGCGGGGAAGAGACCCAGTACTTC
TRBD1,TRBJ1-5,NA,TRBV6-6,CASSHGTGGTRNQPQHF,TGTGCCAGCAGTCACGGGACAGGGGGGACTCGCAATCAGCCCCAGCATTTT
TRBD1,TRBJ1-1,NA,TRBV30,CAWNRQGAGTEAFF,TGTGCCTGGAACCGACAGGGGGCCGGCACTGAAGCTTTCTTT
NA,TRBJ2-3,NA,TRBV28,CASSLGRDTDTQYF,TGTGCCAGCAGTTTAGGACGGGACACAGATACGCAGTATTTT
TRBD1,TRBJ1-2,NA,TRBV5-6,CASTPTGPLNYGYTF,TGTGCCAGCACACCGACAGGGCCTCTTAACTATGGCTACACCTTC
TRBD1,TRBJ1-1,NA,TRBV28,CASSFGQGYEAFF,TGTGCCAGCAGTTTTGGACAGGGGTATGAAGCTTTCTTT
NA,TRBJ2-1,NA,TRBV3-1/TRBV3-2,CASSQDTPGSTYNEQFF,TGTGCCAGCAGCCAAGATACACCCGGGAGTACCTACAATGAGCAGTTCTTC
TRBD2,TRBJ2-7,NA,TRBV4-1,CASSQGGLAGYYEQYF,TGCGCCAGCAGCCAGGGGGGGCTAGCGGGATACTACGAGCAGTACTTC
NA,TRBJ2-2,NA,TRBV14,CASSQEPIAGELFF,TGTGCCAGCAGCCAAGAGCCCATCGCGGGGGAGCTGTTTTTT
NA,TRBJ1-6,NA,TRBV5-1,CASSLEDSRNSPLHF,TGCGCCAGCAGCTTGGAGGACAGCAGGAATTCACCCCTCCACTTT
TRBD2,TRBJ2-3,NA,TRBV7-2,CASSRTPLRTSGSTDTQYF,TGTGCCAGCAGCCGCACTCCACTGAGGACTAGCGGAAGCACAGATACGCAGTATTTT
TRBD1,TRBJ1-6,NA,TRBV5-3,CAGCRDRYNSPLHF,TGTGCCGGGTGCCGGGACAGGTATAATTCACCCCTCCACTTT
TRBD1,TRBJ2-7,NA,TRBV25-1,CASSELLGTGNYEQYF,TGTGCCAGCAGTGAACTTCTGGGGACAGGGAACTACGAGCAGTACTTC
TRBD2,TRBJ2-7,NA,TRBV6-2/TRBV6-3,CASSVTSGSQYF,TGTGCCAGCAGCGTCACTAGCGGGAGCCAGTACTTC
TRBD1,TRBJ2-1,NA,TRBV28,CASSQTGGIRSYNEQFF,TGTGCCAGCAGCCAGACAGGGGGGATTAGATCCTACAATGAGCAGTTCTTC
NA,TRBJ2-3,NA,TRBV11-3,CASSLGAPWAGKTDTQYF,TGTGCCAGCAGCTTAGGAGCCCCCTGGGCGGGAAAGACAGATACGCAGTATTTT
TRBD2,TRBJ2-7,few,TRBV10-3,CAISPSGSVDEQYF,TGTGCCATCTCACCGAGCGGGAGCGTCGACGAGCAGTACTTC
NA,TRBJ2-6,NA,TRBV6-1,CASSDRSSGANVLTF,TGTGCCAGCAGTGATCGGAGCTCTGGGGCCAACGTCCTGACTTTC
NA,TRBJ2-7,once,TRBV5-1,CASSSAPGSYEQYF,TGCGCCAGCAGCTCTGCCCCTGGCTCTTACGAGCAGTACTTC
NA,TRBJ2-1,once,TRBV7-3,CASSLTAAGGPSYNEQFF,TGTGCCAGCAGCTTAACGGCCGCGGGCGGTCCCTCCTACAATGAGCAGTTCTTC
NA,TRBJ1-2,once,TRBV28,CASTTGSNYGYTF,TGTGCCAGCACTACAGGGTCTAACTATGGCTACACCTTC
NA,TRBJ2-3,NA,TRBV5-4,CASSLSSGSGRTDTQYF,TGTGCCAGCAGCTTGTCTTCGGGTAGCGGACGCACAGATACGCAGTATTTT
NA,TRBJ2-1,NA,TRBV19,CASSFYQGGSYNEQFF,TGTGCCAGTAGTTTCTATCAGGGGGGCTCCTACAATGAGCAGTTCTTC
TRBD1,TRBJ1-1,NA,TRBV6-6,CASSSGTANTEAFF,TGTGCCAGCAGTTCCGGGACAGCTAACACTGAAGCTTTCTTT
TRBD1,TRBJ1-5,NA,TRBV6-5,CASSSSGGFQPQHF,TGTGCCAGCAGTTCCTCAGGGGGCTTTCAGCCCCAGCATTTT
NA,TRBJ1-2,NA,TRBV4-1,CASSQLGIGASLYGYTF,TGCGCCAGCAGCCAACTGGGGATAGGGGCCTCTCTCTATGGCTACACCTTC
TRBD1,TRBJ2-7,NA,TRBV28,CASRGQGGIYEQYF,TGTGCCAGCAGAGGACAGGGGGGGATCTACGAGCAGTACTTC
NA,TRBJ2-1,NA,TRBV5-1,CASSSAGMRLSSSYNEQFF,TGCGCCAGCAGCTCCGCCGGGATGCGACTCTCGAGCTCCTACAATGAGCAGTTCTTC
NA,TRBJ1-2,NA,TRBV5-8,CASSLGLRGRYGYTF,TGTGCCAGCAGCTTGGGGCTAAGAGGTCGCTATGGCTACACCTTC